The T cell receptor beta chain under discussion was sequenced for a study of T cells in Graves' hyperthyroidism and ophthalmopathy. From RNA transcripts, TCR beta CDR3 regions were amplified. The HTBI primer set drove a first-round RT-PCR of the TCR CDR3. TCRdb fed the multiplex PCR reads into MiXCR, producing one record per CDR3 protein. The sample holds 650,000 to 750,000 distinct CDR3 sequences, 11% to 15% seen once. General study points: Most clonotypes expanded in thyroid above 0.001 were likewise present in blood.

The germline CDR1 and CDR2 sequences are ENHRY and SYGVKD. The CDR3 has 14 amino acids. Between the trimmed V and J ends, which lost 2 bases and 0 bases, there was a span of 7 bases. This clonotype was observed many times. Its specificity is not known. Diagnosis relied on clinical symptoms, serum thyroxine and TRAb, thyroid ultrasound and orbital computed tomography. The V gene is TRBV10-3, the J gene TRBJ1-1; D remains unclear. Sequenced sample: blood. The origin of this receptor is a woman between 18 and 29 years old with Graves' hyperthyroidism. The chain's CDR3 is CAISEGEVNTEAFF. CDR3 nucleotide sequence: TGTGCCATCAGTGAGGGGGAGGTGAACACTGAAGCTTTCTTT.